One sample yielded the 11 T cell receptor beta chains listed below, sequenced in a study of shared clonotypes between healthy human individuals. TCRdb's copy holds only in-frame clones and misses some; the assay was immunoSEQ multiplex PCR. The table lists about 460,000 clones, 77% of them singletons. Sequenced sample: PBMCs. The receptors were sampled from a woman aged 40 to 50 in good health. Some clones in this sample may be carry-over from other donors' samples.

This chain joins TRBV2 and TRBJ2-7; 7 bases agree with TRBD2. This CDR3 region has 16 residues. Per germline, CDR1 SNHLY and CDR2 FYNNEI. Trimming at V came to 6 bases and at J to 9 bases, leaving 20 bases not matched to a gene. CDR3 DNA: TGTGCCAGCAGCCCACCCGCGGGGGACTCCGAGGTTGGGCAGTACTTC. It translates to CASSPPAGDSEVGQYF.

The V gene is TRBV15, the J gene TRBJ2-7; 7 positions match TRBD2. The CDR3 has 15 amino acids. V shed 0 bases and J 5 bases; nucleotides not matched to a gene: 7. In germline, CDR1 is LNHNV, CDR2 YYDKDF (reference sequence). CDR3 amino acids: CATSRELAENHEQYF. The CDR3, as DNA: TGTGCCACCAGCAGAGAGCTAGCGGAGAACCACGAGCAGTACTTC.

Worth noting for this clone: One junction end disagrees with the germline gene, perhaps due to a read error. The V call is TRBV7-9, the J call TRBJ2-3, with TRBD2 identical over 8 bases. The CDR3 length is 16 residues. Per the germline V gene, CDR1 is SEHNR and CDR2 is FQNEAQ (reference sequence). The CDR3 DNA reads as TGCGCCAGCAGCCAAGATAGGGGACTAGGCGCAGATACGCAGTATTTT. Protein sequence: CASSQDRGLGADTQYF.

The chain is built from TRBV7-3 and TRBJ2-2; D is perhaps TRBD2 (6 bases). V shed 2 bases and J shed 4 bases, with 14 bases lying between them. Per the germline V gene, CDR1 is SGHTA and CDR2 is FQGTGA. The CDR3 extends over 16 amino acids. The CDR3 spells CASSLFGAGSTGELFF. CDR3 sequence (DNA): TGTGCCAGCAGCTTATTCGGGGCGGGGAGCACCGGGGAGCTGTTTTTT.

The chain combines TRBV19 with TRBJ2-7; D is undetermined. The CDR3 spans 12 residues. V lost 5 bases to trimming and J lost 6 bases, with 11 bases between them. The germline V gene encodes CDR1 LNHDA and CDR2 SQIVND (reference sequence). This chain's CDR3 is CASSSRASEQYF. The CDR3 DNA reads TGTGCCAGTAGTTCCCGGGCCTCCGAGCAGTACTTC.

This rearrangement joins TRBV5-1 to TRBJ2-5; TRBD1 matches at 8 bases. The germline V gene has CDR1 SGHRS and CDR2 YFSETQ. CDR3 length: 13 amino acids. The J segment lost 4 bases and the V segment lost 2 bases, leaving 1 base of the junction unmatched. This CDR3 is CASSFTGGETQYF. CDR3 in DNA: TGCGCCAGCAGCTTCACAGGGGGAGAGACCCAGTACTTC.

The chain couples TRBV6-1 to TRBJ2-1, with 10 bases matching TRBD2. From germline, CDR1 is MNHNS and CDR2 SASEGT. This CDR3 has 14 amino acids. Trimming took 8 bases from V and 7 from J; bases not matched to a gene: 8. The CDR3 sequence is CASVELAGSNEQFF. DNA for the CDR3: TGTGCCAGCGTGGAACTAGCGGGGTCGAATGAGCAGTTCTTC.

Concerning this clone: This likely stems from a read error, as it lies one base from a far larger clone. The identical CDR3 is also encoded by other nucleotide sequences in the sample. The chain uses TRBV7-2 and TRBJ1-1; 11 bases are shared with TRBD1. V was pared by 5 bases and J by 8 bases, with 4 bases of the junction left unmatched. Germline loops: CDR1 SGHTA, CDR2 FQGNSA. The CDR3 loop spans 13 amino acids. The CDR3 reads CASSRGQGAEAFF. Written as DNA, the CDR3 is TGTGCCAGCAGCCGTGGACAGGGGGCCGAAGCTTTCTTT.

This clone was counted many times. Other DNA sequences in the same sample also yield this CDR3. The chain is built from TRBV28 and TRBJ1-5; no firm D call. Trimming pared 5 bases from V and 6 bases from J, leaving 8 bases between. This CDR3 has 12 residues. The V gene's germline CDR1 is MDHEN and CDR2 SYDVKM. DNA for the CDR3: TGTGCCAGCAGTCCGGCCGGTCAGCCCCAGCATTTT. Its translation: CASSPAGQPQHF.

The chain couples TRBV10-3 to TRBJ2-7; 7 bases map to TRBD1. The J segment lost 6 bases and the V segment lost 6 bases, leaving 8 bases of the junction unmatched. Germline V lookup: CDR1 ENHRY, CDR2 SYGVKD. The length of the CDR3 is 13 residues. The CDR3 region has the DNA TGTGCCATCAGCCCCCAACAGGGGAGCGAGCAGTACTTC. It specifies CAISPQQGSEQYF.

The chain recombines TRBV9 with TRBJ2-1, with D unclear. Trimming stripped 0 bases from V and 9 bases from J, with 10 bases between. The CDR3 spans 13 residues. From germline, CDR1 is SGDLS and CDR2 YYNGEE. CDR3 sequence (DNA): TGTGCCAGCAGCGTAGGGCCAGAGAGTGAGCAGTTCTTC. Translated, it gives CASSVGPESEQFF.